This TCR beta chain was captured by sequencing in a study of blood T cell repertoires in COVID-19. Study summary: The analysed material was cDNA or gDNA that came from T cells, B-cell-depleted T cells, or PBMCs.

The V and J ends lost 1 base and 3 bases, in that order; junction bases with no gene match: 6. Germline CDR1 is LNHNV and CDR2 is YYDKDF (reference sequence). This CDR3 has 15 residues. Using immunoSEQ multiplex PCR, the repertoire was profiled, and TCRdb retains in-frame clones only, with some absent. Found here are 150,000 to 200,000 clones, roughly 77% of them singletons; the top ten hold less than 7%. The chain employs TRBV15 and TRBJ2-7; 7 bases align to TRBD2. The TCR was taken from a woman aged 40 to 49 with COVID-19, enrolled during active disease. What was sequenced was peripheral blood. The CDR3 is CATSRGGGSDYEQYF. The CDR3 bases are TGTGCCACCAGCAGAGGCGGCGGGAGTGACTACGAGCAGTACTTC.